This TCR beta chain was identified during a study of beta chain features in type 1 diabetes. Of the isolated RNA, all was reverse transcribed, and so the sequenced material was expressed TCRB transcripts. Produced via immunoSEQ multiplex PCR; TCRdb's table is partial and in-frame only. The table includes some 150,000 clones, around 50% detected once. The CDR3 has 16 amino acids. CDR1 is LNHDA and CDR2 is SQIVND in the germline V gene (reference sequence). J gave up 2 bases and V 5 bases, and 6 bases lay outside the gene matches. The table lists this clone with a few counts. Sequencing used Tregs from blood. This sequence joins TRBV19 and TRBJ2-7; 13 positions match TRBD2. This clonotype was sampled from a man younger than 30 in good health. This CDR3 reads CASSRAGTSGAYEQYF. The CDR3 DNA follows: TGTGCCAGTAGTCGTGCCGGGACTAGCGGGGCCTACGAGCAGTACTTC.